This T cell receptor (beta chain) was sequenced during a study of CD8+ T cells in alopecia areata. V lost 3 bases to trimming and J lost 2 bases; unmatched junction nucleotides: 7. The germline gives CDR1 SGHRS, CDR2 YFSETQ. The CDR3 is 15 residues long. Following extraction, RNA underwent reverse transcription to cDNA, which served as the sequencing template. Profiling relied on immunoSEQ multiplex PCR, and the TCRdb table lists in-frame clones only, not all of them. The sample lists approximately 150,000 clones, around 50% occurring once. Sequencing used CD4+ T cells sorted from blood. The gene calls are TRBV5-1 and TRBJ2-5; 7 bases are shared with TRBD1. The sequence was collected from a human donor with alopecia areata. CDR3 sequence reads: CASSYQQGLQETQYF. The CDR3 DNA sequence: TGCGCCAGCAGCTATCAACAGGGGTTGCAAGAGACCCAGTACTTC. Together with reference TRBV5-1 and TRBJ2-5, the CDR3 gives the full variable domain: KAGVTQTPRYLIKTRGQQVTLSCSPISGHRSVSWYQQTPGQGLQFLFEYFSETQRNKGNFPGRFSGRQFSNSRSEMNVSTLELGDSALYLCASSYQQGLQETQYFGPGTRLLVL.